The 2 T cell receptor beta chains below were found in one sample sequenced in a study of blood T cell repertoires in COVID-19. TCRdb's table, derived via immunoSEQ multiplex PCR, lists solely in-frame clones and lacks some. The table shows a few hundred thousand clones, with around 86% occurring only once. Material: PBMCs or T cells enriched from blood (not recorded which). All receptors come from a woman aged 45-65 years who had recovered from COVID-19.

The chain couples TRBV27 to TRBJ2-3; perhaps TRBD1 as D (5 bases). CDR3 length: 15 residues. Trimming left V 3 bases short and J 2 bases short, with 12 bases between. Looked up from germline, CDR1 is MNHEY and CDR2 is SMNVEV (reference sequence). DNA of the CDR3: TGTGCCAGCAGTTTCAGGGCACCTCACACAGATACGCAGTATTTT. It is translated as CASSFRAPHTDTQYF.

With regard to this clone: The same CDR3 also results from other DNA sequences found in this sample. The chain employs TRBV18 and TRBJ1-3, with 9 bases fitting TRBD1. Germline trimming cut 3 bases from V and 0 bases from J; bases unmatched to any gene: 3. CDR1 and CDR2 (germline): KGHSH, LQKENI. The CDR3 contains 16 residues. This chain's CDR3 is CASSPGTGSSGNTIYF. The DNA of the CDR3 is TGTGCCAGCTCACCCGGGACAGGGAGCTCTGGAAACACCATATATTTT.